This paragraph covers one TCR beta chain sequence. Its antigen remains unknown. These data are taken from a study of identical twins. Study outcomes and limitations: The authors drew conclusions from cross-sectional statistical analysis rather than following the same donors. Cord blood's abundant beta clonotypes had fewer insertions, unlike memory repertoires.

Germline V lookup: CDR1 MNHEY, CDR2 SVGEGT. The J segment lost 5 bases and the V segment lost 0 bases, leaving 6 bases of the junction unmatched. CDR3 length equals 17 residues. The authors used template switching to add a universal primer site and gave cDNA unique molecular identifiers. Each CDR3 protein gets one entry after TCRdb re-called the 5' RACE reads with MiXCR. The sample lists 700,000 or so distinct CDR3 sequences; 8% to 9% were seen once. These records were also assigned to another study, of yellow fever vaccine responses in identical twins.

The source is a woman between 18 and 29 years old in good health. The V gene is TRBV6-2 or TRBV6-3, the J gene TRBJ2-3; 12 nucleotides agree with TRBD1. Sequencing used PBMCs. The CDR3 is CASSYSNRDRGRDTQYF. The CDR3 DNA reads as TGTGCCAGCAGTTACTCGAACCGGGACAGGGGGCGAGATACGCAGTATTTT.